This TCR beta chain was identified in a study of human T cells and chemical hapten exposure. Time point described: pre-sensitization, week 0. Described treatment: therapeutic diphenylcyclopropenone sensitization with weekly scalp DPC. One entry per CDR3 protein, called by TCRdb with MiXCR from the RACE reads. This sample has some 360,000 distinct CDR3 sequences, with roughly 4.6% found just once. This clonotype appeared many times. The antigen remains unidentified. This CDR3 is built from 12 residues. The ends lost 4 bases at V and 16 bases at J; junction bases unmatched: 10. Germline-derived CDR1 and CDR2 are SGHDT and YYEEEE. The study's findings and limits: While controls formed fewer of them, expanded TCRs formed significantly more large CDR3 similarity clusters.

This receptor was identified in a woman in her fifties or sixties with alopecia areata. Some clones in this sample may be carry-over from other donors' samples. Material: whole blood, obtained in connection with sensitization to the hapten diphenylcyclopropenone (DPC). V is TRBV5-6 and J is TRBJ2-1, with 8 bases lining up with TRBD1. CDR3 sequence reads: CASSHRQGSRFF. CDR3 DNA: TGTGCCAGCAGCCACCGACAGGGGTCGAGATTCTTC. Full variable domain (missing parts from reference TRBV5-6 and TRBJ2-1): DAGVTQSPTHLIKTRGQQVTLRCSPKSGHDTVSWYQQALGQGPQFIFQYYEEEERQRGNFPDRFSGHQFPNYSSELNVNALLLGDSALYLCASSHRQGSRFFGPGTRLTVL.